A selection of T cell receptor beta chains follows, all from one sample in a study of read filtering for tumor transcriptome and immune sequencing. TCRdb recomputed calls from the reads with MiXCR, one row per CDR3 protein. The sample holds roughly 130,000 distinct CDR3 sequences; approximately 12% are singletons and the top ten take approximately 11%. Sequences were obtained from a population of CD138-negative cells sorted from bone marrow. Receptors were obtained from a donor at least 40 years old with multiple myeloma. Each CDR3 is given with its conserved first and last residue. The D gene is left open where the match is weak. Clone size is given as how often the clone was seen (once, few, many) or a class if it is expanded.

j_call	d_call	v_call	clone_size	cdr3_length	cdr3_nt	cdr3_aa
TRBJ2-3	TRBD2	TRBV6-1	many	15	TGTGCCAGCAGTGAACGAGCGGGGGTGACAGATACGCAGTATTTT	CASSERAGVTDTQYF
TRBJ2-2	-	TRBV5-1	many	14	TGCGCCAGCACCGACAGACTGAACACCGGGGAGCTGTTTTTT	CASTDRLNTGELFF
TRBJ2-1	TRBD1	TRBV24-1	many	15	TGTGCCACCAGTGATTCCCGGACAGGGTATAATGAGCAGTTCTTC	CATSDSRTGYNEQFF
TRBJ2-2	TRBD1	TRBV18	few	15	TGTGCCAGCTCAGAGACAGGGGCGAACACCGGGGAGCTGTTTTTT	CASSETGANTGELFF
TRBJ2-3	-	TRBV20-1	many	15	TGCAGTGCTAGAGATCTGGGACACCGCGGAGATACGCAGTATTTT	CSARDLGHRGDTQYF
TRBJ2-3	TRBD2	TRBV12-3/TRBV12-4	many	15	TGTGCCAGCAGTTTCACTAGCGGGGGCCCAGATACGCAGTATTTT	CASSFTSGGPDTQYF
TRBJ2-7	TRBD1	TRBV20-1	many	12	TGCAGTGCTAGTGGGACAGGAACCGAGCAGTACTTC	CSASGTGTEQYF
TRBJ2-1	TRBD1	TRBV7-2	many	15	TGTGCCAGCAGCTTAAAAGACAGGGGATATCATGAGCAGTTCTTC	CASSLKDRGYHEQFF
TRBJ2-1	-	TRBV12-3/TRBV12-4	many	16	TGTGCCAGCAGTTTAGTGCTCCAAAGCTCCTACAATGAGCAGTTCTTC	CASSLVLQSSYNEQFF
TRBJ2-3	-	TRBV25-1	many	13	TGTGCCAGCAGTGCGGCAGGCACAGATACGCAGTATTTT	CASSAAGTDTQYF